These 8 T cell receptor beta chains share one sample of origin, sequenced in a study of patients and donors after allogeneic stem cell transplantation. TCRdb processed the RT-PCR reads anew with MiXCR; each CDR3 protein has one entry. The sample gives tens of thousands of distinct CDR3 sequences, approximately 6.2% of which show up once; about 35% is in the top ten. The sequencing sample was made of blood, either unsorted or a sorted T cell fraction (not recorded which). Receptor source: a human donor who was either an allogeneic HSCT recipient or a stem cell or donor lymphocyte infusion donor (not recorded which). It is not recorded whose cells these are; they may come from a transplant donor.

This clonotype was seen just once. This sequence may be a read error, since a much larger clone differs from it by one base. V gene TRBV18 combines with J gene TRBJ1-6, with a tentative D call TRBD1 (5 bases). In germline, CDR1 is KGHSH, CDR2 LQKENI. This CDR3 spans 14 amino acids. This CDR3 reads CANSPSGNNSPLHF. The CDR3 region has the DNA TGTGCCAACTCACCATCAGGGAATAATTCACCCCTCCACTTT.

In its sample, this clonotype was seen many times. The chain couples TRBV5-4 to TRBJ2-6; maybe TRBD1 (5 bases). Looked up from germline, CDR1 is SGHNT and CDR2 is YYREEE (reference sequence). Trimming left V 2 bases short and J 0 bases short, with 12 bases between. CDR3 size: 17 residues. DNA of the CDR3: TGTGCCAGCAGCTTAGGAGACAGCGTCTCTGGGGCCAACGTCCTGACTTTC. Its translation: CASSLGDSVSGANVLTF. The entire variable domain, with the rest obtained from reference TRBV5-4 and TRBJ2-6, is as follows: ETGVTQSPTHLIKTRGQQVTLRCSSQSGHNTVSWYQQALGQGPQFIFQYYREEENGRGNFPPRFSGLQFPNYSSELNVNALELDDSALYLCASSLGDSVSGANVLTFGAGSRLTVL.

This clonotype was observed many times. CDR3 DNA: TGTGCCAGCAGCTTGGGGCGGAACACTGAAGCTTTCTTT. Protein: CASSLGRNTEAFF. This chain links TRBV7-2 with TRBJ1-1, with a tentative D call TRBD1 (5 bases). Germline V lookup: CDR1 SGHTA, CDR2 FQGNSA. V was trimmed by 3 bases and J by 1 base, leaving 6 bases between them. CDR3 length: 13 residues.

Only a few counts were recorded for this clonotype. CDR3 coding DNA: TGTGCCAGCAGTTTCTCGACAGGGGTATCCTACGAGCAGTACTTC. Protein: CASSFSTGVSYEQYF. V is TRBV27 and J is TRBJ2-7; 8 bases align to TRBD1. CDR3 length equals 15 residues. Germline loops: CDR1 MNHEY, CDR2 SMNVEV (reference sequence). With V trimmed by 3 bases and J by 1 base, 5 bases remained unmatched.

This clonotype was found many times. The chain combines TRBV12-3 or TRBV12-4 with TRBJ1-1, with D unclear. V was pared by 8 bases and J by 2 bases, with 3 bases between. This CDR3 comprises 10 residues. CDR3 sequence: CASGNTEAFF. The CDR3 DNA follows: TGTGCCAGCGGTAACACTGAAGCTTTCTTT.

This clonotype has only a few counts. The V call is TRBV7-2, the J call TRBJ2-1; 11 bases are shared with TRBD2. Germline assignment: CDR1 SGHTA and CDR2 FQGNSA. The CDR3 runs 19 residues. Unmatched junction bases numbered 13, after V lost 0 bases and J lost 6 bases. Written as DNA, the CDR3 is TGTGCCAGCAGCTTAGCTTCCTACGGGGCTAGCGGGAGGTTCAATGAGCAGTTCTTC. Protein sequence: CASSLASYGASGRFNEQFF.

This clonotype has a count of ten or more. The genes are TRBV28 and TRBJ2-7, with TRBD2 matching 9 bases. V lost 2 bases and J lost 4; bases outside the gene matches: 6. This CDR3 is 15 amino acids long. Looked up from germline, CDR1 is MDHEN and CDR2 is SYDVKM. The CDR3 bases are TGTGCCAGCAGTTTAATGTCTAGCGGGAAGTACGAGCAGTACTTC. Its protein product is CASSLMSSGKYEQYF.

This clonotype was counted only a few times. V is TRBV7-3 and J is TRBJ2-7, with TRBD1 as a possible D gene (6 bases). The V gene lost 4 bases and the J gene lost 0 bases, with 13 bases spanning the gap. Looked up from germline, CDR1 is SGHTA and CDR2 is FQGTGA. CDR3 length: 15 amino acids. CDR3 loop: CASSSGQLSSYEQYF. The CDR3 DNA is TGTGCCAGCAGCTCCGGACAGTTGAGCTCCTACGAGCAGTACTTC.